This entry lists 20 T cell receptor beta chains sequenced from one sample in a study of T cell responses to AZD1222 COVID-19 vaccine. Profiling relied on immunoSEQ multiplex PCR, and the TCRdb table lists in-frame clones only, not all of them. This sample yields roughly 120,000 clones, of which approximately 86% are seen a single time; roughly 15% belongs to the top ten. Here the sequenced sample was peripheral blood, taken 28 days after the second AZD1222 dose. The receptors were sampled from an adult who received the AZD1222 COVID-19 vaccine.

Here the CDR3 reads CAVRNQGAFTEAFF. The CDR3 region has the DNA TGTGCCGTGAGGAACCAGGGGGCGTTCACTGAAGCTTTCTTT. The chain recombines TRBV10-3 with TRBJ1-1; the match to TRBD1 covers 8 bases. V lost 11 bases to trimming and J lost 4 bases; unmatched junction nucleotides: 12. In germline, CDR1 is ENHRY, CDR2 SYGVKD. CDR3 length: 14 residues.

This chain joins TRBV11-2 and TRBJ2-1, with a possible D match to TRBD1 (5 bases). The CDR3 covers 15 residues. Trimming shortened V by 4 bases and J by 4 bases, and 14 bases separated the two germline ends. Germline V lookup: CDR1 SGHAT, CDR2 FQNNGV. CDR3 in DNA: TGTGCCAGCAGCTACATGGGGCAGGGATACAATGAGCAGTTCTTC. It encodes CASSYMGQGYNEQFF.

The chain recombines TRBV10-3 with TRBJ1-2, with D perhaps matching TRBD1 (5 bases). CDR1 and CDR2 (germline): ENHRY, SYGVKD. V gave up 4 bases and J gave up 2 bases, with 8 bases separating them. The CDR3 loop spans 13 amino acids. The CDR3 DNA sequence: TGTGCCATCAGTGCCGGACACAACTATGGCTACACCTTC. Protein sequence: CAISAGHNYGYTF.

The CDR3 spells CASSLRYGLAGGEHPYEQYF. For the CDR3, the DNA is TGTGCCAGCAGTTTACGGTATGGACTAGCGGGAGGAGAACATCCTTACGAGCAGTACTTC. The chain employs TRBV27 and TRBJ2-7; 14 positions match TRBD2. V trimming: 2 bases; J trimming: 4 bases; junction bases outside the gene matches: 16. Germline V gene data show CDR1 as MNHEY and CDR2 as SMNVEV (reference sequence). CDR3 size: 20 residues.

CDR3 loop: CASSLGGAYGYTF. DNA for the CDR3: TGTGCCAGCAGCCTAGGAGGGGCGTATGGCTACACCTTC. V and J are TRBV7-9 and TRBJ1-2; D may be TRBD1 (5 bases). Trimming cost V 5 bases and J 5 bases, with 12 bases left between them. The germline V gene encodes CDR1 SEHNR and CDR2 FQNEAQ (reference sequence). This CDR3 region has 13 residues. Variable domain in full (rest from reference TRBV7-9 and TRBJ1-2): DTGVSQNPRHKITKRGQNVTFRCDPISEHNRLYWYRQTLGQGPEFLTYFQNEAQLEKSRLLSDRFSAERPKGSFSTLEIQRTEQGDSAMYLCASSLGGAYGYTFGSGTRLTVV.

J is TRBJ1-1 and V is TRBV28; D unclear. The CDR3 is made up of 17 amino acids. The germline V gene has CDR1 MDHEN and CDR2 SYDVKM. The germline V and J ends were trimmed by 8 bases and 0 bases, with 22 bases remaining between them. Here the CDR3 DNA reads TGTGCCAGCTGGTATCGCCCAAGGACTCGAATGAACACTGAAGCTTTCTTT. Protein product: CASWYRPRTRMNTEAFF.

The rearrangement joins TRBV19 to TRBJ2-1; D possibly corresponds to TRBD2 (5 bases). The germline V gene has CDR1 LNHDA and CDR2 SQIVND (reference sequence). This CDR3 is 13 amino acids long. Trimming removed 2 bases from V and 4 bases from J, with 6 bases in between. For the CDR3, the DNA is TGTGCCAGTAGTATATCGGGGTACAATGAGCAGTTCTTC. It specifies CASSISGYNEQFF.

V usage is TRBV10-3 and J usage is TRBJ2-5; D not resolved. V lost 3 bases to trimming and J lost 5 bases, with 7 bases between them. From germline, CDR1 is ENHRY and CDR2 SYGVKD. This CDR3 has 12 residues. The CDR3 is CAISDGTETQYF. CDR3 bases: TGTGCCATCAGTGACGGCACCGAGACCCAGTACTTC.

The table lists this clone with a count of one. The chain uses TRBV27 and TRBJ2-7, with 9 bases lining up with TRBD1. This CDR3 has 14 amino acids. In germline, CDR1 is MNHEY, CDR2 SMNVEV (reference sequence). Trimming removed 5 bases from V and 5 bases from J; junction bases left unmatched: 7. CDR3 DNA sequence: TGTGCCAGCAGTGAGGACAGGGGAACGAACGAGCAGTACTTC. Amino acids: CASSEDRGTNEQYF.

The CDR3 loop is CASSISYLRGREQYF. CDR3 bases: TGTGCCAGCAGCATCTCATACCTCAGGGGGCGCGAGCAGTACTTC. The J gene is TRBJ2-7, the V gene TRBV11-2, with TRBD1 matching 8 bases. Unmatched junction bases numbered 12, after V lost 5 bases and J lost 6 bases. This CDR3 spans 15 amino acids. Germline-derived CDR1 and CDR2 are SGHAT and FQNNGV.

The chain combines TRBV7-2 with TRBJ2-7; tentatively, D is TRBD2 (6 bases). V was pared by 0 bases and J by 2 bases, with 11 bases between. CDR1 is SGHTA and CDR2 is FQGNSA in the germline V gene. The CDR3 is 15 residues long. The CDR3 is CASSLAKGLPYEQYF. Written as DNA, the CDR3 is TGTGCCAGCAGCTTAGCGAAGGGACTGCCCTACGAGCAGTACTTC.

This rearrangement joins TRBV5-6 to TRBJ1-6, with 7 bases aligning to TRBD1. Germline CDR1 is SGHDT and CDR2 is YYEEEE. This CDR3 is built from 15 residues. The junction had 8 bases not matched to a gene; V was cut back by 4 bases and J by 7 bases. CDR3 coding DNA: TGTGCCAGCAGCAGTATCAGGGGGTACAATTCACCCCTCCACTTT. Protein product: CASSSIRGYNSPLHF.

The DNA of the CDR3 is TGTGCCAGCAGCTTAACCGGGAGTGCCTACGAGCAGTACTTC. This encodes CASSLTGSAYEQYF. The chain has TRBV13 and TRBJ2-7; D is possibly TRBD2 (6 bases). V shed 2 bases and J shed 2 bases, with 10 bases lying between them. The germline V gene has CDR1 PRHDT and CDR2 FYEKMQ (reference sequence). This CDR3 has 14 residues.

This clone was counted between two and nine times. The rearrangement uses TRBV3-1 (or the pseudogene TRBV3-2) and TRBJ1-2; TRBD1 matches at 7 bases. There are 15 residues in the CDR3. The V and J ends lost 0 bases and 7 bases, in that order; junction bases with no gene match: 8. CDR1 and CDR2 from the germline V gene are LGHDT and YNNKEL (reference sequence). CDR3 loop: CASSQDWGGGSGYTF. The CDR3 DNA reads as TGTGCCAGCAGCCAAGATTGGGGAGGGGGCTCTGGCTACACCTTC.

The V and J genes are TRBV6-2 or TRBV6-3 and TRBJ1-5, with a possible D match to TRBD1 (5 bases). V was shortened by 0 bases and J by 1 base, with 7 bases between the two germline ends. Per germline, CDR1 MNHEY and CDR2 SVGEGT. CDR3 length: 15 residues. The CDR3 DNA sequence: TGTGCCAGCAGTTACTCGAGGGGCAGCAATCAGCCCCAGCATTTT. It translates to CASSYSRGSNQPQHF.

The chain has TRBV4-2 and TRBJ2-5; TRBD2 is a possible D gene (6 bases). Germline V lookup: CDR1 LGHNA, CDR2 YNFKEQ. This CDR3 contains 15 residues. The germline V and J ends were trimmed by 4 bases and 2 bases, with 14 bases remaining between them. Here the CDR3 DNA reads TGTGCCAGCAGCCCGGGGAGCGGGCCTCAAGAGACCCAGTACTTC. Translated: CASSPGSGPQETQYF.

The V and J genes are TRBV7-9 and TRBJ1-1; D not resolved. Trimming took 4 bases from V and 1 from J, leaving 10 bases between them. There are 14 residues in the CDR3. Germline CDR1 and CDR2: SEHNR and FQNEAQ (reference sequence). Here the CDR3 reads CASSSRLGNTEAFF. The CDR3 DNA sequence: TGTGCCAGCAGCTCCCGCCTAGGGAACACTGAAGCTTTCTTT. The entire variable domain, with the rest obtained from reference TRBV7-9 and TRBJ1-1, is as follows: DTGVSQNPRHKITKRGQNVTFRCDPISEHNRLYWYRQTLGQGPEFLTYFQNEAQLEKSRLLSDRFSAERPKGSFSTLEIQRTEQGDSAMYLCASSSRLGNTEAFFGQGTRLTVV.

The V and J genes are TRBV7-2 and TRBJ1-5, with 8 bases aligning to TRBD1. Trimming took 6 bases from V and 7 from J; bases not matched to a gene: 8. This CDR3 contains 14 residues. Per germline, CDR1 SGHTA and CDR2 FQGNSA. DNA for the CDR3: TGTGCCAGCAGTTCGGACAGGGCGGGGCAGCCCCAGCATTTT. This codes for CASSSDRAGQPQHF. Full variable domain (missing parts from reference TRBV7-2 and TRBJ1-5): GAGVSQSPSNKVTEKGKDVELRCDPISGHTALYWYRQSLGQGLEFLIYFQGNSAPDKSGLPSDRFSAERTGGSVSTLTIQRTQQEDSAVYLCASSSDRAGQPQHFGDGTRLSIL.

This sequence joins TRBV19 and TRBJ1-2, with TRBD1 identical over 8 bases. V was clipped by 5 bases and J by 6 bases; unmatched bases: 8. Germline V lookup: CDR1 LNHDA, CDR2 SQIVND (reference sequence). The CDR3 consists of 14 residues. The CDR3 nucleotides read TGTGCCAGTAGTCCCCTGGACAGGGATGATGGCTACACCTTC. Translation gives CASSPLDRDDGYTF.

This chain connects TRBV6-1 to TRBJ1-5; D remains unclear. CDR3 size: 14 residues. Per the germline V gene, CDR1 is MNHNS and CDR2 is SASEGT. Trimming took off 1 base at V and 3 bases at J, with 7 bases between the two ends. Here the CDR3 reads CASSEGQANQPQHF. In DNA form, the CDR3 reads TGTGCCAGCAGTGAAGGTCAGGCCAATCAGCCCCAGCATTTT.